What follows are 15 T cell receptor beta chains derived from one specimen sequenced in a study of glioma-infiltrating T cells after dendritic cell vaccination. The time point here: after dendritic cell vaccination, including at tumor progression/relapse. The protocol was immunoSEQ multiplex PCR, while the TCRdb copy is restricted to in-frame clones and leaves out a portion. The table has about 94,000 clones, 65% to 85% seen once. Sequenced here: blood, sampled after dendritic cell vaccination. Source of these receptors: a human donor with glioblastoma.

Worth noting for this clone: Mismatch with germline at one junction end may stem from a read error. The V gene is TRBV7-7, the J gene TRBJ2-2; 10 positions agree with TRBD1. Germline CDR1 and CDR2: SSHAT and FNYEAQ (reference sequence). The CDR3 is made up of 17 amino acids. Written as DNA, the CDR3 is TGTGCTAGCAGTTTCTCCGGGACAGGGGTTGACACCGGGGAGCTGTTTTTT. Amino acids: CASSFSGTGVDTGELFF.

The rearrangement uses TRBV27 and TRBJ1-5; D possibly corresponds to TRBD1 (6 bases). Trimming left V 3 bases short and J 2 bases short, with 11 bases between. In germline, CDR1 is MNHEY, CDR2 SMNVEV (reference sequence). This CDR3 comprises 15 residues. CDR3 bases: TGTGCCAGCAGTTTCAGGGGAAGGGGCAATCAGCCCCAGCATTTT. It specifies CASSFRGRGNQPQHF.

This chain connects TRBV19 to TRBJ2-7; 12 bases are shared with TRBD2. The CDR3 has 15 residues. The V gene end was trimmed by 10 bases and the J gene end by 0 bases; junction bases not matched to a gene: 7. The germline V gene has CDR1 LNHDA and CDR2 SQIVND (reference sequence). CDR3 protein: CATQTSGGLSYEQYF. DNA of the CDR3: TGTGCCACTCAGACTAGCGGGGGACTCTCCTACGAGCAGTACTTC.

There are a few counts of this clone. The chain uses TRBV6-5 and TRBJ1-1, with 9 nucleotides matching TRBD1. The ends lost 7 bases at V and 6 bases at J; junction bases unmatched: 9. Germline CDR1 reads MNHEY; CDR2 reads SVGAGI. The CDR3 consists of 14 residues. The CDR3 here is CASMRQGDWAEAFF. The DNA for the CDR3 is TGTGCCAGCATGAGACAGGGGGACTGGGCTGAAGCTTTCTTT.

The J gene is TRBJ1-2, the V gene TRBV27; 11 bases align to TRBD1. Germline V gene sequence: CDR1 MNHEY, CDR2 SMNVEV (reference sequence). The length of the CDR3 is 13 residues. J lost 8 bases, V lost 2 bases, and 1 base had no gene match. The CDR3 protein is CASSLGTGGGYTF. The DNA of the CDR3 is TGTGCCAGCAGTTTAGGGACAGGGGGAGGCTACACCTTC.

The chain joins TRBV6-1 to TRBJ2-7, with 11 bases fitting TRBD2. The germline gives CDR1 MNHNS, CDR2 SASEGT. This CDR3 is built from 14 residues. The ends lost 5 bases at V and 7 bases at J; junction bases unmatched: 7. For the CDR3, the DNA is TGTGCCAGCAGTACAACTACTAGCGGGGGTGAGCAGTACTTC. It encodes CASSTTTSGGEQYF.

V is TRBV6-1 and J is TRBJ1-6; D is unresolved. Trimming took 5 bases from V and 6 from J, leaving 11 bases between them. This CDR3 is 14 amino acids long. In germline, CDR1 is MNHNS, CDR2 SASEGT. The CDR3 region has the DNA TGTGCCAGCAGTCCCGACACGGCTAATTCACCCCTCCACTTT. Its translation is CASSPDTANSPLHF.

The chain links TRBV6-1 to TRBJ1-2, with D possibly TRBD1 on 5 matching bases. Between the trimmed V and J ends, which lost 0 bases and 5 bases, there was a span of 10 bases. CDR3 length: 14 residues. CDR1 MNHNS and CDR2 SASEGT come from the germline V gene. The chain's CDR3 is CASSEAGGPYGYTF. For the CDR3, the DNA is TGTGCCAGCAGTGAAGCGGGGGGACCTTATGGCTACACCTTC.

The table lists this clone with a few counts. The chain joins TRBV5-1 to TRBJ2-1; 12 positions agree with TRBD2. CDR1 SGHRS and CDR2 YFSETQ come from the germline V gene. J lost 6 bases, V lost 3 bases, and 4 bases had no gene match. The CDR3 totals 15 residues. The CDR3 DNA sequence: TGCGCCAGCAGCTCAGGACTAGCGGGGTTCAATGAGCAGTTCTTC. Its protein product is CASSSGLAGFNEQFF.

The gene calls are TRBV11-2 and TRBJ1-3, with D possibly matching TRBD1 (6 bases). This CDR3 has 15 residues. The V end lost 4 bases, the J end lost 0 bases, and 10 bases lay between the germline ends. Per germline, CDR1 SGHAT and CDR2 FQNNGV. CDR3 protein: CASSSGVRSGNTIYF. As DNA, the CDR3 is TGTGCCAGCAGCTCAGGGGTTCGCTCTGGAAACACCATATATTTT.

This clone was seen only a few times. The V gene is TRBV5-1, the J gene TRBJ2-3, with 16 positions matching TRBD2. Losses at the gene ends were 3 bases for V and 3 bases for J; bases not matched to a gene: 13. Germline CDR1 reads SGHRS; CDR2 reads YFSETQ. The CDR3 is 20 residues long. The CDR3 nucleotides read TGCGCCAGCAGCTCCGGGACTAGCGGGAGGGCCGTAATCGGTACAGATACGCAGTATTTT. Translating it yields CASSSGTSGRAVIGTDTQYF.

This clone is a singleton in its sample. This chain uses TRBV5-4 with TRBJ2-1; 11 bases match TRBD2. The CDR3 is made up of 19 amino acids. CDR1 and CDR2 from the germline V gene are SGHNT and YYREEE (reference sequence). V was pared by 5 bases and J by 0 bases, with 13 bases of the junction left unmatched. The CDR3 protein is CASRRYGTSGASSYNEQFF. Here the CDR3 DNA reads TGTGCCAGCAGACGATACGGGACTAGCGGTGCCTCCTCCTACAATGAGCAGTTCTTC.

The J gene is TRBJ1-2, the V gene TRBV29-1; no clear D. V gave up 8 bases and J gave up 4 bases, with 14 bases separating them. The CDR3 is made up of 12 amino acids. CDR1 and CDR2 (germline): SQVTM, ANQGSEA. The chain's CDR3 is CSSSHGAYGYTF. The CDR3, as DNA: TGCAGCTCCTCTCATGGAGCCTATGGCTACACCTTC.

This chain links TRBV6-5 with TRBJ1-5, with D hard to call. This CDR3 contains 13 residues. The V gene's germline CDR1 is MNHEY and CDR2 SVGAGI. Trimming shortened V by 5 bases and J by 5 bases, and 10 bases separated the two germline ends. CDR3 DNA sequence: TGTGCCAGCAGTCTACAACAGCATCAGCCCCAGCATTTT. Its translation: CASSLQQHQPQHF.

This clone was picked up a small number of times. The chain uses TRBV20-1 and TRBJ2-5; maybe TRBD2 (5 bases). In germline, CDR1 is DFQATT, CDR2 SNEGSKA (reference sequence). Trimming left V 8 bases short and J 7 bases short, with 11 bases between. The CDR3 sequence is 10 residues long. The CDR3 spells CSLASGTQYF. The CDR3 bases are TGCAGTCTAGCCTCGGGGACCCAGTACTTC.